One sample yielded the 14 T cell receptor beta chains listed below, sequenced in a study of CD4 T cells in relation to SARS-CoV-2 and coronaviruses. These TCRs' antigens remain unknown. The method was immunoSEQ multiplex PCR; TCRdb's version includes in-frame clones alone and lacks a portion of them. The sample lists some 20,000 clones; roughly 80% were seen once. The unexposed donors gave CD4+ T cells in 2011-2018, prior to COVID-19. The cells were cultured for about ten days before CD4+ T cells were isolated. The sequenced material came from CD4+ T cells from PBMCs, cultured in vitro. Receptor source: a human donor in good health.

This chain uses TRBV19 with TRBJ2-2; D is undetermined. V lost 5 bases to trimming and J lost 6 bases, with 7 bases between them. The length of the CDR3 is 12 residues. The germline V gene encodes CDR1 LNHDA and CDR2 SQIVND (reference sequence). The CDR3 nucleotides are TGTGCCAGTAGTCTCAGCGCCGGGGAGCTGTTTTTT. Translating it yields CASSLSAGELFF. Based on the CDR3 plus reference TRBV19 and TRBJ2-2, the full variable domain is DGGITQSPKYLFRKEGQNVTLSCEQNLNHDAMYWYRQDPGQGLRLIYYSQIVNDFQKGDIAEGYSVSREKKESFPLTVTSAQKNPTAFYLCASSLSAGELFFGEGSRLTVL.

This sequence joins TRBV27 and TRBJ1-1; perhaps TRBD1 as D (6 bases). Trimming stripped 2 bases from V and 4 bases from J, with 20 bases between. Germline CDR1 and CDR2: MNHEY and SMNVEV (reference sequence). The CDR3 is 17 residues long. In DNA, the CDR3 is TGTGCCAGCAGTTTACTCGACCATGGGGGCGTTTCCACTGAAGCTTTCTTT. Amino acid sequence: CASSLLDHGGVSTEAFF.

The chain employs TRBV19 and TRBJ2-5, with 7 bases fitting TRBD1. V lost 5 bases, J lost 0 bases, and 9 bases stayed unmatched. The CDR3 is made up of 16 amino acids. Germline V lookup: CDR1 LNHDA, CDR2 SQIVND (reference sequence). For the CDR3, the DNA is TGTGCCAGTAGTCCCACACAGGGGACGTACCAAGAGACCCAGTACTTC. Translation gives CASSPTQGTYQETQYF.

This clone was seen more than once but under ten times. CDR3 region: CASSKWASGYNEQFF. The CDR3 DNA reads as TGTGCCAGCAGCAAATGGGCTAGCGGCTACAATGAGCAGTTCTTC. The V and J genes are TRBV21-1 and TRBJ2-1; the listed D gene, TRBD2, was not tested against the DNA. TRBV21-1 is deemed a pseudogene. This CDR3 contains 15 residues.

This clone was found once. The J gene is TRBJ2-7, the V gene TRBV10-1, with a possible D match to TRBD2 (6 bases). V gave up 2 bases and J gave up 5 bases, with 10 bases separating them. The CDR3 is 13 residues long. Germline V CDR1 and CDR2: WNHNN, SYGVQD (reference sequence). The CDR3 bases are TGCGCCAGCAGTGAGGCGGGAACAAACGAGCAGTACTTC. Its translation is CASSEAGTNEQYF.

The chain carries TRBV5-1 and TRBJ1-1; the D gene is possibly TRBD1 (5 bases). CDR1 and CDR2 from the germline V gene are SGHRS and YFSETQ. Trimming stripped 2 bases from V and 4 bases from J, with 9 bases between. The CDR3 length is 13 residues. The CDR3 loop is CASSFQGGTEAFF. CDR3 DNA: TGCGCCAGCAGCTTCCAGGGTGGCACTGAAGCTTTCTTT.

The J gene is TRBJ2-7, the V gene TRBV7-9, with 13 nucleotides matching TRBD2. This CDR3 has 15 residues. J lost 4 bases, V lost 3 bases, and 3 bases had no gene match. CDR1 is SEHNR, CDR2 FQNEAQ, per germline (reference sequence). The CDR3 loop reads CASSFGTSGIYEQYF. DNA of the CDR3: TGTGCCAGCAGCTTCGGGACTAGCGGGATATACGAGCAGTACTTC.

The chain couples TRBV11-2 to TRBJ2-7, with 9 positions matching TRBD1. CDR1 SGHAT and CDR2 FQNNGV come from the germline V gene. The CDR3 loop spans 15 amino acids. V lost 5 bases and J lost 6; bases outside the gene matches: 11. Written as DNA, the CDR3 is TGTGCCAGCAGCCCGCTGGGACAGGGTGTGGGCGAGCAGTACTTC. Its translation: CASSPLGQGVGEQYF.

The chain employs TRBV7-9 and TRBJ1-2, with D uncertain. Germline V lookup: CDR1 SEHNR, CDR2 FQNEAQ (reference sequence). The CDR3 has 14 residues. V was shortened by 5 bases and J by 7 bases, with 17 bases between the two germline ends. The CDR3 DNA sequence: TGTGCCAGCAGCGCCCCACATCCCTCTGGTGGCTACACCTTC. Protein: CASSAPHPSGGYTF.

V and J are TRBV5-1 and TRBJ1-1; 9 bases fit TRBD1. Germline V lookup: CDR1 SGHRS, CDR2 YFSETQ. The CDR3 is 14 residues long. The trim removed 4 bases at V and 4 bases at J, leaving 5 bases unmatched. The CDR3 here is CASSDTGGTTEAFF. The CDR3 bases are TGCGCCAGCAGCGACACAGGGGGCACCACTGAAGCTTTCTTT. The variable domain in full, with the rest retrieved from reference TRBV5-1 and TRBJ1-1, is KAGVTQTPRYLIKTRGQQVTLSCSPISGHRSVSWYQQTPGQGLQFLFEYFSETQRNKGNFPGRFSGRQFSNSRSEMNVSTLELGDSALYLCASSDTGGTTEAFFGQGTRLTVV.

This clone was detected only a few times. The chain combines TRBV30 with TRBJ2-3; the D is unclear. Germline V lookup: CDR1 GTSNPN, CDR2 SVGIG (reference sequence). CDR3 size: 12 residues. Trimming took off 0 bases at V and 14 bases at J, with 15 bases between the two ends. As DNA, the CDR3 is TGTGCCTGGAGTGTAGAATTGGTGCGTCGGTATTTT. Protein: CAWSVELVRRYF.

V usage is TRBV9 and J usage is TRBJ2-5, with D possibly being TRBD1 or TRBD2 (5 bases each). CDR3 size: 15 residues. V lost 0 bases, J lost 2 bases, and 11 bases lay in between. From germline, CDR1 is SGDLS and CDR2 YYNGEE. CDR3 DNA: TGTGCCAGCAGCGTAGGTCCAGGGAGACAAGAGACCCAGTACTTC. It encodes CASSVGPGRQETQYF. The full variable domain, in which reference TRBV9 and TRBJ2-5 provide the parts outside the CDR3, is DSGVTQTPKHLITATGQRVTLRCSPRSGDLSVYWYQQSLDQGLQFLIQYYNGEERAKGNILERFSAQQFPDLHSELNLSSLELGDSALYFCASSVGPGRQETQYFGPGTRLLVL.

The V call is TRBV30, the J call TRBJ1-4; D is perhaps TRBD1 (5 bases). The V end was cut by 4 bases, the J end by 3 bases, with 15 bases between. CDR1 is GTSNPN, CDR2 SVGIG, per germline (reference sequence). The CDR3 totals 15 residues. As DNA, the CDR3 is TGTGCCTGGACGGGGAAGGGGTTATCTAATGAAAAACTGTTTTTT. This gives the protein CAWTGKGLSNEKLFF.

This clone has just one count. The genes are TRBV28 and TRBJ2-6; D is possibly TRBD2 (5 bases). The V end lost 3 bases, the J end lost 4 bases, and 10 bases lay between the germline ends. CDR3 size: 15 residues. CDR1 MDHEN and CDR2 SYDVKM come from the germline V gene. The CDR3 reads CASSFRGAGANVLTF. The CDR3 DNA reads TGTGCCAGCAGTTTTCGGGGAGCGGGGGCCAACGTCCTGACTTTC.